These T cell receptor beta chains were read from a single sample in a study of T cell repertoires in cytomegalovirus infection. TCRdb re-called the reads through MiXCR, storing one row per CDR3 protein. The profile covers about 770,000 distinct CDR3 sequences, with 29% appearing a single time and over 10% taken by the ten largest. No antigen has been identified for these receptors. The specimen was cultured CD8+ T cells from PBMCs, collected from culture after CMV antigen stimulation. The receptors derive from a human donor in good health (CMV status not recorded). Some clones in this sample may be carry-over from other donors' samples. Both conserved end residues are part of each CDR3. D genes are given only for firm matches. Some rows mark clone size as missing; the rest say once, few, many or name a class of expanded clone.

d_call,v_call,clone_size,j_call,cdr3_nt,cdr3_aa
TRBD1,TRBV5-1,-,TRBJ2-7,TGCGCCAGCAGCCGGGGACAGGGGATCAACGAGCAGTACTTC,CASSRGQGINEQYF
-,TRBV5-4,-,TRBJ1-1,TGTGCCAGCAGCTTGGATAGTTTGGGGGCGACGGAAGCTTTCTTT,CASSLDSLGATEAFF
TRBD1,TRBV27,few,TRBJ1-2,TGTGCCAGCAGTTCCAGGGGGCTCGTCTATGGCTACACCTTC,CASSSRGLVYGYTF
TRBD2,TRBV29-1,few,TRBJ2-1,TGCAGCGTTGAAGGGACTAGCGGGGGTTCCTACAATGAGCAGTTCTTC,CSVEGTSGGSYNEQFF
-,TRBV19,-,TRBJ1-1,TGTGCCAGTAGTACGGACAACACTGAAGCTTTCTTT,CASSTDNTEAFF
-,TRBV3-1,few,TRBJ2-1,TGTGCCAGCAGCCAAGATAACGGGTACAATGAGCAGTTCTTC,CASSQDNGYNEQFF
-,TRBV7-8,many,TRBJ2-1,TGTGCCAGCAGCAAGAAGTTACACTCCTACAATGAGCAGTTCTTC,CASSKKLHSYNEQFF
-,TRBV4-1,-,TRBJ2-5,TGCGCCAGCAGCCAACGGAATCAAGAGACCCAGTACTTC,CASSQRNQETQYF
-,TRBV12-3/TRBV12-4,-,TRBJ2-5,TGTGCCAGCAGTTTATCCCAGGAGGGACGCCGGGAGACCCAGTACTTC,CASSLSQEGRRETQYF
TRBD1,TRBV12-5,few,TRBJ1-5,TGTGCTAGTGGTTTGTCCCGGACAGGGAATCAGCCCCAGCATTTT,CASGLSRTGNQPQHF
-,TRBV12-5,-,TRBJ2-1,TGTGCTAGTGGTCTCTCTGAATACAATGAGCAGTTCTTC,CASGLSEYNEQFF
-,TRBV7-9,-,TRBJ2-1,TGTGCCAGCAGCCCACACAAAGATCCTTACAATGAGCAGTTCTTC,CASSPHKDPYNEQFF
TRBD2,TRBV7-8,many,TRBJ2-1,TGTGCCAGCAGCTTGCGCGGGGGGGCCCTACATGAGCAGTTCTTC,CASSLRGGALHEQFF
-,TRBV10-1,-,TRBJ2-7,TGCGCCAGCAGTGAGGGCAATGGGGACGAGCAGTACTTC,CASSEGNGDEQYF
TRBD2,TRBV5-6,few,TRBJ2-3,TGTGCCAGCAGCAAGGGACTAGCGGGGGGCTCCTCCTACACAGATACGCAGTATTTT,CASSKGLAGGSSYTDTQYF
TRBD2,TRBV14,few,TRBJ2-1,TGTGCCAGCAGCCAAGACCCGGGACTAGAGGTGTGGAATGAGCAGTTCTTC,CASSQDPGLEVWNEQFF
-,TRBV11-2,few,TRBJ2-6,TGTGCCAGCAGCCGATGGGAAAGGGATCGGGGAAGGGCTGGGGCCAACGTCCTGACTTTC,CASSRWERDRGRAGANVLTF
-,TRBV7-6,many,TRBJ2-1,TGTGCCAGCAGCTTCTGGGGCGGTGAGCAGTTCTTC,CASSFWGGEQFF
-,TRBV29-1,-,TRBJ2-5,TGCAGCGTTGACAGGACCTCGCAAGAGACCCAGTACTTC,CSVDRTSQETQYF
-,TRBV7-6,-,TRBJ1-3,TGTGCCAGCAGCCCAGTGGGGGACACCATATATTTT,CASSPVGDTIYF
TRBD1,TRBV2,-,TRBJ1-6,TGTGCCAGCAGCGGGACAGGGGGTCCCTATAATTCACCCCTCCACTTT,CASSGTGGPYNSPLHF
TRBD1,TRBV11-3,-,TRBJ2-7,TGTGCCAGCAGCCCGCGGACCGGGACAGGGGCCTCCTACGAGCAGTACTTC,CASSPRTGTGASYEQYF